Here is one TCR beta chain with its context. Within 2 weeks before study entry, exposed participants met a COVID-19 case. This table comes from immunoSEQ multiplex PCR, and its TCRdb copy is limited to in-frame clones, with some not included. Counted here are about 280,000 clones, under 95% occurring once; the ten biggest clones make up about 3%. The CDR3 consists of 14 residues. Germline V gene lookup returns CDR1 MDHEN and CDR2 SYDVKM. V lost 3 bases and J 2 bases, leaving 10 bases between the germline ends. This specimen belongs to a study of blood T cell repertoires in COVID-19. About the study: The analysed material was cDNA or gDNA that came from T cells, B-cell-depleted T cells, or PBMCs.

The sequenced material came from PBMCs or T cells enriched from blood (not recorded which). This chain joins TRBV28 and TRBJ1-2, with D perhaps matching TRBD1 (6 bases). This receptor was identified in a man between 35 and 55 years old who had been exposed to COVID-19. CDR3 region: CASSLGQTNYGYTF. CDR3 bases: TGTGCCAGCAGTTTGGGACAAACGAACTATGGCTACACCTTC.